The source of this T cell receptor beta chain is a study of blood T cell repertoires in COVID-19 (TCRdb year 2020). Study-wide context: Samples covering the acute and convalescent phases of COVID-19 were provided by collaborators in the United States, Italy and Spain. The material from the prospective study consisted of cDNA or gDNA derived from T cells, B-cell-depleted T cells, or PBMCs. Subjects who had been exposed to COVID-19, were actively infected with it, or had recovered from it provided the deeply sampled blood TCRbeta repertoires that made up the dataset. The repertoires were released in a freely available public database meant as a resource for research on the immune response to SARS-CoV-2. The samples were drawn from the first 160 participants of the ongoing ImmuneRACE study and from 1,254 subjects provided by 6 global collaborators. Sample metadata almost always included a de-identified subject ID, COVID-19 status, age in years and sex. Where available, HLA class I and class II types were obtained from metadata supplied by the sample provider rather than from assay-based typing.

TCRbeta CDR3 regions were amplified from genomic DNA by means of the immunoSEQ Assay, a bias-controlled multiplex PCR. Concerning the study's data processing: Within the assay, amplification of reference gene primers was used to estimate how many nucleated cells each sample contained. To quantify the absolute abundance of each unique TCRbeta CDR3 rearrangement, sequence reads were collapsed and filtered. For each sample, productive Simpson clonality was calculated as the square root of Simpson's diversity index over productive rearrangements. The table was pulled from immuneACCESS by TCRdb, which kept in-frame rearrangements only. Such tables lose some clones; where checked, under half of the loss comes from unresolved V genes, and the rest has no known cause. V and J calls and clone size are as listed in that table; D and trimming were resolved from the DNA. For this sample there are 150,000 or so clones; roughly 88% appear just once. Around 15% of the sample comes from the top ten.

A remark on this clone: No antigen is known for it. Per-base qualities were not stored, and no clone one base away is much larger.

Broad study findings and their caveats: The amount of clinical and demographic metadata varied by source and participant and was provided uncurated.

Reading from cysteine to phenylalanine, the CDR3 counts 15 amino acids. The read is trimmed to its CDR3 DNA, 45 bases read in frame from base 1. The V end loses 2 bases and the J end loses 5 bases, and a stretch of 15 bases separates them. According to the germline V gene, CDR1 reads MNHEY and CDR2 reads SVGAGI. In the prospective study, participants were roughly 18 to 100 years old, resided in about two dozen geographic areas of the United States, and were enrolled through a virtual design. In the prospective study, cohorts were assigned on the basis of participant-reported clinical history obtained from a screening survey and a study questionnaire. Recovered participants in ImmuneRACE Cohort 3 were defined by two consecutive negative NP/OP PCR tests, clearance by a healthcare professional, or resolution of symptoms. In the prospective study, mobile phlebotomists collected whole blood, serum and a nasopharyngeal or oropharyngeal swab from each participant. Additional blood draws and questionnaires over a 2-month period could optionally be provided by prospective study participants. Prospective study blood samples were shipped either frozen or at room temperature before DNA extraction.

The rearranged chain carries TRBV6-5 and TRBJ1-2; D gene: possibly TRBD1, on 5 matching bases. The sequence derives from a man over 45 who had recovered from COVID-19. Input material: PBMCs or T cells enriched from blood (not recorded which). The bases are TGTGCCAGCAGTTACGGTATAGGGGATATATATGGCTACACCTTC. Its protein reads: CASSYGIGDIYGYTF.